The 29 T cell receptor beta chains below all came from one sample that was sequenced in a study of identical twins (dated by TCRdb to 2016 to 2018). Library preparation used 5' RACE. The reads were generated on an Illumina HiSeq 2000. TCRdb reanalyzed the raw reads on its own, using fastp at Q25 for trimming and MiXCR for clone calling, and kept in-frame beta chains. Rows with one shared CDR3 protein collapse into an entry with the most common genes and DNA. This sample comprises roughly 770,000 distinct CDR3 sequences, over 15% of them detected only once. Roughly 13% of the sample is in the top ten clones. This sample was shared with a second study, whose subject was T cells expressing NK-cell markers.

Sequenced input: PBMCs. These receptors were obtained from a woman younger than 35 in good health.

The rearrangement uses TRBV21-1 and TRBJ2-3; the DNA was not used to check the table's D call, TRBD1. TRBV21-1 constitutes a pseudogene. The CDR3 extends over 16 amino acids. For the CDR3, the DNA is TGTGCCAGCACTTCGGTCCGGGTCCCCTGGGAAGATACGCAGTATTTT. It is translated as CASTSVRVPWEDTQYF.

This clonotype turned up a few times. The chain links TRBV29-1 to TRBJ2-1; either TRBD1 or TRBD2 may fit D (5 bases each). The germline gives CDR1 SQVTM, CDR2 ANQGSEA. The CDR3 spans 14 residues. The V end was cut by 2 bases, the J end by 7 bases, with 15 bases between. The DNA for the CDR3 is TGCAGCGTTGAAAGTCCGGGGACGCAAAATGAGCAGTTCTTC. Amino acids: CSVESPGTQNEQFF.

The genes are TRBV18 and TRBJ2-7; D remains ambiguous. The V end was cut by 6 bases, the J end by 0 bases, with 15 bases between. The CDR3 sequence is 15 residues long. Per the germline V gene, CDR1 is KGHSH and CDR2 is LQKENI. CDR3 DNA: TGTGCCAGCTCCCCTCCCGGGTCGACCTCCTACGAGCAGTACTTC. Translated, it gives CASSPPGSTSYEQYF.

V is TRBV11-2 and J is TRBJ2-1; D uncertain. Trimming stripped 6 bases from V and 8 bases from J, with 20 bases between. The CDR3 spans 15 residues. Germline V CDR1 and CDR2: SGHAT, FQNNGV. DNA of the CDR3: TGTGCCAGCAGTCCTCAGCGACTCCCAACCCATGAGCAGTTCTTC. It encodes CASSPQRLPTHEQFF. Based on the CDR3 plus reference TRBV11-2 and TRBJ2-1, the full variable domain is EAGVAQSPRYKIIEKRQSVAFWCNPISGHATLYWYQQILGQGPKLLIQFQNNGVVDDSQLPKDRFSAERLKGVDSTLKIQPAKLEDSAVYLCASSPQRLPTHEQFFGPGTRLTVL.

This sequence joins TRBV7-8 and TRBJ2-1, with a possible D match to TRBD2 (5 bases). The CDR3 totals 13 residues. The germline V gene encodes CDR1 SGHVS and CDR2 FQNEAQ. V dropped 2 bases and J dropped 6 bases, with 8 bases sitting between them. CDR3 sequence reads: CASSLKAANEQFF. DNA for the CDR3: TGTGCCAGCAGCTTAAAAGCGGCCAATGAGCAGTTCTTC. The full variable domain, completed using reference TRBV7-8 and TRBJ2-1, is GAGVSQSPRYKVAKRGQDVALRCDPISGHVSLFWYQQALGQGPEFLTYFQNEAQLDKSGLPSDRFFAERPEGSVSTLKIQRTQQEDSAVYLCASSLKAANEQFFGPGTRLTVL.

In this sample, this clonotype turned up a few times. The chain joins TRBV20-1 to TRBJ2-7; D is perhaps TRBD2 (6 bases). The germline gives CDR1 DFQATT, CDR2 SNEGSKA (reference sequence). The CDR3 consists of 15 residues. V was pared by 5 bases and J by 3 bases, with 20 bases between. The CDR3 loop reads CSAGGSHQSNYEQYF. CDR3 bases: TGCAGTGCTGGGGGGTCACACCAATCTAACTACGAGCAGTACTTC.

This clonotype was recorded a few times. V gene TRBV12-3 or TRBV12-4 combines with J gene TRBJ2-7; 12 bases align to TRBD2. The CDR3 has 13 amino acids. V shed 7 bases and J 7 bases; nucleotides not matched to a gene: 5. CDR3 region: CASTPGLAGEQYF. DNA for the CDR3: TGTGCCAGCACCCCCGGACTAGCGGGGGAGCAGTACTTC.

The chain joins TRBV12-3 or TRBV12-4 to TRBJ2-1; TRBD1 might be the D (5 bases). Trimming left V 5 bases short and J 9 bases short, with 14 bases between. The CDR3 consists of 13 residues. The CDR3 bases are TGTGCCAGCAGTCCTCAGGGAACCCTTGAGCAGTTCTTC. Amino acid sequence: CASSPQGTLEQFF.

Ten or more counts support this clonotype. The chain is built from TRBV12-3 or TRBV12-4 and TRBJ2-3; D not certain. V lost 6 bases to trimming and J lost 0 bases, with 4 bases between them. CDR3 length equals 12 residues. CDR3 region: CASSHSTDTQYF. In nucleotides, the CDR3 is TGTGCCAGCAGCCACAGCACAGATACGCAGTATTTT.

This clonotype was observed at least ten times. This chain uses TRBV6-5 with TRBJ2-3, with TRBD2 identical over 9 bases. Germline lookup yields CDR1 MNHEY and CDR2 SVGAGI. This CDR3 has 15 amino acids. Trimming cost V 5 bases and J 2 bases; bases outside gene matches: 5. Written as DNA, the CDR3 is TGTGCCAGCAGTAACCGACTAGCGGTCACAGATACGCAGTATTTT. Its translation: CASSNRLAVTDTQYF.

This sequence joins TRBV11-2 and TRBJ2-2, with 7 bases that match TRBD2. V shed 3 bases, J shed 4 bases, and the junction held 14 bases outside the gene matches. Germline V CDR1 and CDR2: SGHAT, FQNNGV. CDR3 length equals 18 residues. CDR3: CASSLQNLAVPTTGELFF. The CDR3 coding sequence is TGTGCCAGCAGCTTGCAGAACCTAGCGGTTCCTACCACCGGGGAGCTGTTTTTT.

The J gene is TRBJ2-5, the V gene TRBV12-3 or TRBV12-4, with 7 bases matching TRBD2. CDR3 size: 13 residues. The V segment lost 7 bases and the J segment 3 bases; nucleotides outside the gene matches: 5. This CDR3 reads CASTISGEETQYF. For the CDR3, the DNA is TGTGCCAGCACCATCAGCGGGGAAGAGACCCAGTACTTC.

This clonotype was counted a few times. CDR3 bases: TGTGCCAGCAGGATGACTAGCAGCACAGATACGCAGTATTTT. It is translated as CASRMTSSTDTQYF. This chain links TRBV12-3 or TRBV12-4 with TRBJ2-3; TRBD2 agrees at 7 bases. J was trimmed by 0 bases and V by 6 bases; bases with no gene match: 3. The CDR3 covers 14 residues.

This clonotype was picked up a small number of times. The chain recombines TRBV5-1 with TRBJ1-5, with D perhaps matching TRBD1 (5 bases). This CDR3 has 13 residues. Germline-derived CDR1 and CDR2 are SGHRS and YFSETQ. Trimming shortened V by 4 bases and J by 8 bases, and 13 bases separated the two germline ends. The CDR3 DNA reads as TGCGCCAGCAGCGAAGTTCAGGGAAAGCCCCAGCATTTT. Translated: CASSEVQGKPQHF.

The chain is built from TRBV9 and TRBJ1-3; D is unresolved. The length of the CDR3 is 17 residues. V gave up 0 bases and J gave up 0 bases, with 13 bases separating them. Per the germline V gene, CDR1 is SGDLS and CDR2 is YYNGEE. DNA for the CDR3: TGTGCCAGCAGCGTAGCTGCGGGGAAACGCTCTGGAAACACCATATATTTT. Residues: CASSVAAGKRSGNTIYF.

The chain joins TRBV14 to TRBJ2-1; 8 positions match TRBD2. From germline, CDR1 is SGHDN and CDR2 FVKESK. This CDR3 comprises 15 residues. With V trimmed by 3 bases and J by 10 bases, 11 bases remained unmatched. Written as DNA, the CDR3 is TGTGCCAGCAGCCAGACGGGACTAGGAAGGATAGAGCAGTTCTTC. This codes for CASSQTGLGRIEQFF.

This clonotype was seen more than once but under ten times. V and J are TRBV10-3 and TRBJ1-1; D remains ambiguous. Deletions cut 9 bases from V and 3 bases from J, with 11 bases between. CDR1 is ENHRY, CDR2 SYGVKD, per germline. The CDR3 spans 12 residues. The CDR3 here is CAIGVRDTEAFF. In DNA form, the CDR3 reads TGTGCCATTGGGGTCCGGGACACTGAAGCTTTCTTT.

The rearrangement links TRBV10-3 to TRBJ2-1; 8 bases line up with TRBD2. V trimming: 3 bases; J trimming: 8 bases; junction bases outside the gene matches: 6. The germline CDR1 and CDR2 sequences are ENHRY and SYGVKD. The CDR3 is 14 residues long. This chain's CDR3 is CAISEAGVLDEQFF. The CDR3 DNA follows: TGTGCCATCAGTGAAGCGGGAGTTTTAGATGAGCAGTTCTTC.

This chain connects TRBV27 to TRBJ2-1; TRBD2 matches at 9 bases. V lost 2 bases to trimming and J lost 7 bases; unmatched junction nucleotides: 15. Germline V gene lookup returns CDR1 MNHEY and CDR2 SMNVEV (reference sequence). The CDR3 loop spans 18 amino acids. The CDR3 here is CASSLRPRVAGVVNEQFF. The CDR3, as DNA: TGTGCCAGCAGTTTAAGACCCCGGGTAGCGGGAGTGGTGAATGAGCAGTTCTTC.

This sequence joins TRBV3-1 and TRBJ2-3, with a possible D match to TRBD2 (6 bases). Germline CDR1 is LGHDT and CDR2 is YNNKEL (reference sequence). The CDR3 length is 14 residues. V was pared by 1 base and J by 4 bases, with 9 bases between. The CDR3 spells CASSQAWGADTQYF. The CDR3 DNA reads TGTGCCAGCAGCCAAGCCTGGGGGGCAGATACGCAGTATTTT.

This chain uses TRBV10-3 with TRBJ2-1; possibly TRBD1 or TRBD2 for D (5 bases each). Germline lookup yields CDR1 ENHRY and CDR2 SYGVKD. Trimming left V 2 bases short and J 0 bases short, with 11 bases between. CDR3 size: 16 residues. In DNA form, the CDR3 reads TGTGCCATCAGTGAGATGGCAGGGAGCTCCTACAATGAGCAGTTCTTC. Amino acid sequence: CAISEMAGSSYNEQFF.

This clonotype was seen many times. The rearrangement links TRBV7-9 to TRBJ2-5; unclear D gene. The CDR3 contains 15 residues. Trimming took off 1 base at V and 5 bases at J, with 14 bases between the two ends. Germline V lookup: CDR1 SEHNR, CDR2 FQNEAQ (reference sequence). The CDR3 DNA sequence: TGTGCCAGCAGCTTAGATCGGTCGTTAGGGGAGACCCAGTACTTC. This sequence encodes CASSLDRSLGETQYF.

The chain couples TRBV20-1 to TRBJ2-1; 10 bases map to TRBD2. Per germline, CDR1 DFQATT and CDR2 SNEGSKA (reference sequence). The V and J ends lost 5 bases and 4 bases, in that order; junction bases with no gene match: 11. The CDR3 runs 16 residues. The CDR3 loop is CSARSMTSGSYNEQFF. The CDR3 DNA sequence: TGCAGTGCTCGCTCCATGACTAGCGGGTCGTACAATGAGCAGTTCTTC.

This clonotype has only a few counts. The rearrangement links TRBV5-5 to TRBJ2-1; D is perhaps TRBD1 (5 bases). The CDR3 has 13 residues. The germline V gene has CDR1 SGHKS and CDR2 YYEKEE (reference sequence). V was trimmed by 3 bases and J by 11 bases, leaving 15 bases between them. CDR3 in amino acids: CASSSLGASKQFF. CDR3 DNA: TGTGCCAGCAGCTCGCTTGGGGCGTCGAAGCAGTTCTTC.

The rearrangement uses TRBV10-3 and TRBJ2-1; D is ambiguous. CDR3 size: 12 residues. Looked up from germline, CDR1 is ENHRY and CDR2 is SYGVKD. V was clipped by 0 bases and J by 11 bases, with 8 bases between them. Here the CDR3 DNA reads TGTGCCATCAGTGAGTCGGAGATGAAGCAGTTCTTC. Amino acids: CAISESEMKQFF.

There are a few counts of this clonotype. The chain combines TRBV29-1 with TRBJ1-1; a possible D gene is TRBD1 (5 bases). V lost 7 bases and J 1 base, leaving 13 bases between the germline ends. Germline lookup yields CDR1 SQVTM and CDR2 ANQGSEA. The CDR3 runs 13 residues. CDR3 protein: CSGEGQTNTEAFF. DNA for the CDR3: TGCAGCGGAGAGGGGCAGACGAACACTGAAGCTTTCTTT.

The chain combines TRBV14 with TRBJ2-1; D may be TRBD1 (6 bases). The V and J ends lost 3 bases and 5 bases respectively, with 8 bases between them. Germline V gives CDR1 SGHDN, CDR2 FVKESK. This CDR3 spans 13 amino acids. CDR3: CASSQGANNEQFF. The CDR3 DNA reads TGTGCCAGCAGCCAGGGGGCCAACAATGAGCAGTTCTTC.

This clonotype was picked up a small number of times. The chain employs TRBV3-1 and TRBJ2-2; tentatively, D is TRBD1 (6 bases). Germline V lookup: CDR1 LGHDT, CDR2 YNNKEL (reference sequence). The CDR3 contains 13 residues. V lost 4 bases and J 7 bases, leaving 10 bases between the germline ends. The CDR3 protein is CASSPRGHGELFF. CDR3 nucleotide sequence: TGTGCCAGCAGCCCCAGGGGTCACGGGGAGCTGTTTTTT.

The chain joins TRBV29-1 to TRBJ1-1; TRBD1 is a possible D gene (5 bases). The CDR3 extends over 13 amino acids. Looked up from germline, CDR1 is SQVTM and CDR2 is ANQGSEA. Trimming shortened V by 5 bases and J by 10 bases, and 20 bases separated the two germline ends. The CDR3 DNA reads TGCAGCGTTTTGGGGGAGGGTCTGAGAGGAGCTTTCTTT. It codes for CSVLGEGLRGAFF.